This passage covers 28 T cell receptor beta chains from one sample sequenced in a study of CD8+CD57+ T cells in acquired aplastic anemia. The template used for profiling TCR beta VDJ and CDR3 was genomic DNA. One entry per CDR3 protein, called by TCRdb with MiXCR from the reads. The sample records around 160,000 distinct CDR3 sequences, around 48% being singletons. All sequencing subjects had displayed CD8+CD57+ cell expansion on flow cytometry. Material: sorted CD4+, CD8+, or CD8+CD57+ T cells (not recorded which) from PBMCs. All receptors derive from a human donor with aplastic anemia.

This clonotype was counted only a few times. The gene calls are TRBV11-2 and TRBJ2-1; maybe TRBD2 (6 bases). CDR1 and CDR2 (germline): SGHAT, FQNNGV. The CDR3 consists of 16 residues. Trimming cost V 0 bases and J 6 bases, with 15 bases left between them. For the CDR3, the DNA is TGTGCCAGCAGCTTAGAGGGAGCGGGTGGGGGCAATGAGCAGTTCTTC. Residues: CASSLEGAGGGNEQFF.

The CDR3 loop reads CASSPRGGRAEETQYF. The CDR3 DNA follows: TGTGCCAGCAGCCCAAGGGGCGGGAGGGCCGAGGAGACCCAGTACTTC. The rearrangement uses TRBV6-2 or TRBV6-3 and TRBJ2-5; 9 bases are shared with TRBD2. The germline V gene has CDR1 MNHEY and CDR2 SVGEGT. CDR3 length: 16 residues. The V segment lost 6 bases and the J segment 5 bases; nucleotides outside the gene matches: 13.

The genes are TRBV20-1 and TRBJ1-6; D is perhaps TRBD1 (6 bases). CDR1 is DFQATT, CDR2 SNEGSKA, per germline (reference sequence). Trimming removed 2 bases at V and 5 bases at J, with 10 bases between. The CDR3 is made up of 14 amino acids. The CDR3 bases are TGCAGTGCTAGAAAACAGGGAAATAATTCACCCCTCCACTTT. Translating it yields CSARKQGNNSPLHF.

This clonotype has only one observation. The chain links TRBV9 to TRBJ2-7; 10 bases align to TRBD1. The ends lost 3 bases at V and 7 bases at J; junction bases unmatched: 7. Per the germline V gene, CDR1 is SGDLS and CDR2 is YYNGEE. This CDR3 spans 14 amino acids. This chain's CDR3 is CASSAWTGGDEQYF. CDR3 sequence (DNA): TGTGCCAGCAGCGCCTGGACAGGGGGTGATGAGCAGTACTTC. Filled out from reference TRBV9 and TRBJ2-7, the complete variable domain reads DSGVTQTPKHLITATGQRVTLRCSPRSGDLSVYWYQQSLDQGLQFLIQYYNGEERAKGNILERFSAQQFPDLHSELNLSSLELGDSALYFCASSAWTGGDEQYFGPGTRLTVT.

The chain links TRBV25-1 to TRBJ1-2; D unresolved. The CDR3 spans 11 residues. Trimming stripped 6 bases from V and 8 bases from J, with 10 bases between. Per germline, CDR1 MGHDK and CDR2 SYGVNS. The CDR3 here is CASRMAYGYTF. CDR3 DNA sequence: TGTGCCAGCAGGATGGCCTACGGCTACACCTTC.

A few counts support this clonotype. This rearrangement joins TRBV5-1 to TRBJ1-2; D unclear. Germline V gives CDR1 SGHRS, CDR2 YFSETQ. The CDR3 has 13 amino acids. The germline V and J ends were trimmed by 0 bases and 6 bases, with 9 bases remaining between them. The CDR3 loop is CASSLAIGHGYTF. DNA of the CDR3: TGCGCCAGCAGCTTGGCCATAGGGCATGGCTACACCTTC.

CDR3 in DNA: TGCAGTGCTAACAGGGGGGGTAGCAATCAGCCCCAGCATTTT. It is translated as CSANRGGSNQPQHF. V gene TRBV20-1 combines with J gene TRBJ1-5, with 8 bases aligning to TRBD1. The junction had 2 bases not matched to a gene; V was cut back by 4 bases and J by 0 bases. This CDR3 contains 14 residues. The germline V gene has CDR1 DFQATT and CDR2 SNEGSKA (reference sequence).

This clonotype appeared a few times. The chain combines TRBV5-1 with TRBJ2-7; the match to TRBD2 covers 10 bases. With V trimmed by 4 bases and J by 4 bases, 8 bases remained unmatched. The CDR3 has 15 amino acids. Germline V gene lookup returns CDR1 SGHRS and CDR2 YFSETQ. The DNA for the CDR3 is TGCGCCAGCAGCGAGGAGGCAGCGGGGGGGTACGAGCAGTACTTC. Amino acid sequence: CASSEEAAGGYEQYF.

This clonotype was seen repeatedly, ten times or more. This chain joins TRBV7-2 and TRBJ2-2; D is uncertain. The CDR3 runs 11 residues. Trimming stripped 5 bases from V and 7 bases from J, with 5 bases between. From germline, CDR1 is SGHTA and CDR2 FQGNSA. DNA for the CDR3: TGTGCCAGCAGCCCTGTCGGGGAGCTGTTTTTT. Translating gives CASSPVGELFF.

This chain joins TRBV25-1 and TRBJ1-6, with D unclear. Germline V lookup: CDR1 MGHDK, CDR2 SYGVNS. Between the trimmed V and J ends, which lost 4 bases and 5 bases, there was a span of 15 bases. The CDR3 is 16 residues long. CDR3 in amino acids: CASSGMSAGDNSPLHF. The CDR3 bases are TGTGCCAGCAGTGGCATGTCCGCGGGCGATAATTCACCCCTCCACTTT.

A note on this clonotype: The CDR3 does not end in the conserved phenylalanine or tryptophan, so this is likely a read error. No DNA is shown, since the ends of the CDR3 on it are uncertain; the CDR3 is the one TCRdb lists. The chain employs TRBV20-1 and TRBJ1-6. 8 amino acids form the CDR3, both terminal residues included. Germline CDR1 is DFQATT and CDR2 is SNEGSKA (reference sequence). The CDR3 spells CSASPEPY.

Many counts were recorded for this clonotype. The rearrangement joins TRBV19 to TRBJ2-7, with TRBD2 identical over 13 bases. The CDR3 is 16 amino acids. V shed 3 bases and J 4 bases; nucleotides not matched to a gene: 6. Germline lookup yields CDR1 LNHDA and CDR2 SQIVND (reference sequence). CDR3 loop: CASSIEGTSGTYEQYF. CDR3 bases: TGTGCCAGTAGTATTGAAGGGACTAGCGGGACGTACGAGCAGTACTTC.

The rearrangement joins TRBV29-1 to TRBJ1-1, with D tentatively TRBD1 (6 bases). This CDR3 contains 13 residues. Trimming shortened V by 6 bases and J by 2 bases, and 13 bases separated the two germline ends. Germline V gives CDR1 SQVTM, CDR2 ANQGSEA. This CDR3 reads CSVSTGLNTEAFF. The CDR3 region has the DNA TGCAGCGTCTCGACAGGCCTTAACACTGAAGCTTTCTTT.

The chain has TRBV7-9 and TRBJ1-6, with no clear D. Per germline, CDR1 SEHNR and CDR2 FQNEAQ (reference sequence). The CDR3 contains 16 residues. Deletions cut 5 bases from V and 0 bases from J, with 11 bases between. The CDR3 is CASSPRPSSYNSPLHF. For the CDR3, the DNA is TGTGCCAGCAGCCCCCGTCCGAGCTCCTATAATTCACCCCTCCACTTT.

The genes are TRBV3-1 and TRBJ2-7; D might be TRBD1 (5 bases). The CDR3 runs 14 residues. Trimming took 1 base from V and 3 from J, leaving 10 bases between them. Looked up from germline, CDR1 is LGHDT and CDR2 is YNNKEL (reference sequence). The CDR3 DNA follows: TGTGCCAGCAGCCAAGTCGGACACCTCTACGAGCAGTACTTC. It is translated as CASSQVGHLYEQYF.

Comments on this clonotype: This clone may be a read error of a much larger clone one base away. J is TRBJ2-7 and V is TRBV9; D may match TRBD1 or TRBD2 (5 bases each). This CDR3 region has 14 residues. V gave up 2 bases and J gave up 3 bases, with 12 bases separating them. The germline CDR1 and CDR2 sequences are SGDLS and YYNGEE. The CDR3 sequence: CASSVAGADYEQYF. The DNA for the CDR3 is TGTGCCAGCAGCGTCGCCGGGGCAGACTACGAGCAGTACTTC.

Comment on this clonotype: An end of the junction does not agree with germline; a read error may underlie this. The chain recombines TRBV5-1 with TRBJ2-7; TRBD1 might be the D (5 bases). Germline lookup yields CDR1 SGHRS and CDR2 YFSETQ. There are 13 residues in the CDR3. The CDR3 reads CASSGQGSYEQYF. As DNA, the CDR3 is TGCGCCAGCAGCGGTCAGGGTAGCTACGAGCAGTACTTT. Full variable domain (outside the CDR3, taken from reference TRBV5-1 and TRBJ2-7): KAGVTQTPRYLIKTRGQQVTLSCSPISGHRSVSWYQQTPGQGLQFLFEYFSETQRNKGNFPGRFSGRQFSNSRSEMNVSTLELGDSALYLCASSGQGSYEQYFGPGTRLTVT.

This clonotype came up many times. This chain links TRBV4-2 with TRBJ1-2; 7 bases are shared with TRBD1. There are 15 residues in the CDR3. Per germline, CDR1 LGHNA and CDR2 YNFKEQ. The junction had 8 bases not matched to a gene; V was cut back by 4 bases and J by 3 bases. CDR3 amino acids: CASSPGGGADYGYTF. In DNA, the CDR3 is TGTGCCAGCAGCCCGGGAGGGGGCGCAGACTATGGCTACACCTTC.

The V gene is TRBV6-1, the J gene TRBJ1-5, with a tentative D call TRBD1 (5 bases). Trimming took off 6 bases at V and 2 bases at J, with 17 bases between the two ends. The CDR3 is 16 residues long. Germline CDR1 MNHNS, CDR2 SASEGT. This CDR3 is CASSQWGGMGNQPQHF. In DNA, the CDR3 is TGTGCCAGCAGCCAATGGGGGGGTATGGGCAATCAGCCCCAGCATTTT.

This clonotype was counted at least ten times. CDR3 sequence reads: CASSATGRLADTQYF. The CDR3 DNA sequence: TGTGCCAGCAGCGCTACGGGACGATTGGCAGATACGCAGTATTTT. V gene TRBV5-6 combines with J gene TRBJ2-3; TRBD1 or TRBD2 may be the D gene (5 bases each). V was clipped by 4 bases and J by 4 bases, with 16 bases between them. Looked up from germline, CDR1 is SGHDT and CDR2 is YYEEEE. This CDR3 region has 15 residues.

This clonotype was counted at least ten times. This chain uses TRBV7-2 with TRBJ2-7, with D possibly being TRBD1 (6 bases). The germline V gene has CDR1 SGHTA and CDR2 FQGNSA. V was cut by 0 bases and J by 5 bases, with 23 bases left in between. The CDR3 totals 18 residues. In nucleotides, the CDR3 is TGTGCCAGCAGCTTAGCGTCTATCAGGGGCGGTAGCTGGAACGAGCAGTACTTC. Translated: CASSLASIRGGSWNEQYF. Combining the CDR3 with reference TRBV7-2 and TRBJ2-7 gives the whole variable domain GAGVSQSPSNKVTEKGKDVELRCDPISGHTALYWYRQSLGQGLEFLIYFQGNSAPDKSGLPSDRFSAERTGGSVSTLTIQRTQQEDSAVYLCASSLASIRGGSWNEQYFGPGTRLTVT.

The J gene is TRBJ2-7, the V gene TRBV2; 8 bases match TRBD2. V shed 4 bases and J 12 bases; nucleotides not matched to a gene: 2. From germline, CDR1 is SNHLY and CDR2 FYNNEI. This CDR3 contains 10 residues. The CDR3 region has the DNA TGTGCCAGCAGTGGACGGGAGGGGTACTTC. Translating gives CASSGREGYF.

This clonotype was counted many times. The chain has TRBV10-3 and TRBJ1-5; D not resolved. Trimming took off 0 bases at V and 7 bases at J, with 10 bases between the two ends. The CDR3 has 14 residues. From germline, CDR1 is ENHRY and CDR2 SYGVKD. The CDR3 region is CAISESGGRQPQHF. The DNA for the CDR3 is TGTGCCATCAGTGAGTCCGGTGGCCGACAGCCCCAGCATTTT.

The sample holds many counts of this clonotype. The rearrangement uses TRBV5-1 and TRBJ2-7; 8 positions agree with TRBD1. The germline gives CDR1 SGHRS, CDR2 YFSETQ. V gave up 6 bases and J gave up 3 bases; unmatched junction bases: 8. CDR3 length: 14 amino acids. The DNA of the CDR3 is TGCGCCAGCAACCCGGGACAGGTTCACTACGAGCAGTACTTC. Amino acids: CASNPGQVHYEQYF. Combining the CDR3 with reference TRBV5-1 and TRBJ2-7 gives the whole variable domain KAGVTQTPRYLIKTRGQQVTLSCSPISGHRSVSWYQQTPGQGLQFLFEYFSETQRNKGNFPGRFSGRQFSNSRSEMNVSTLELGDSALYLCASNPGQVHYEQYFGPGTRLTVT.

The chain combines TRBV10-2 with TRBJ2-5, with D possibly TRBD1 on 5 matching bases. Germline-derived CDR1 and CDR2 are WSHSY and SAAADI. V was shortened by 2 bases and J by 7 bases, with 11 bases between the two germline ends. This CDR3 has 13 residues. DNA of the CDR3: TGCGCCAGCAGTGAGACCAGGGAAGGGACCCAGTACTTC. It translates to CASSETREGTQYF.

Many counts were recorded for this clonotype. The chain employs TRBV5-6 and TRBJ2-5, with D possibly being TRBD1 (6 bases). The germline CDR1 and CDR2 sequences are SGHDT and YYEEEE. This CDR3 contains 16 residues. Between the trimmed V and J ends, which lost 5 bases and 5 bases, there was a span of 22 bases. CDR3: CASSPSVQGGVETQYF. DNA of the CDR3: TGTGCCAGCAGTCCAAGTGTACAGGGCGGTGTGGAGACCCAGTACTTC.

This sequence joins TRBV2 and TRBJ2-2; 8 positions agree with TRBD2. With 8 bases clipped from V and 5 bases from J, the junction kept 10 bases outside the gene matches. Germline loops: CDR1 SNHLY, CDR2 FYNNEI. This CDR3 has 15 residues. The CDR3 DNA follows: TGTGCCAGCGGACCGGGACTAGAATCTACCGGGGAGCTGTTTTTT. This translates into CASGPGLESTGELFF.

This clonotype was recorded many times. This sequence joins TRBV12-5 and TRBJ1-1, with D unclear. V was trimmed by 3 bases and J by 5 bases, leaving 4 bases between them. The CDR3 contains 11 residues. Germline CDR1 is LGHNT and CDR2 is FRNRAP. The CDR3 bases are TGTGCTAGTGGTTTCGGGACTGAAGCTTTCTTT. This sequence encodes CASGFGTEAFF. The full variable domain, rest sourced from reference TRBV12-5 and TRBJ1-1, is DARVTQTPRHKVTEMGQEVTMRCQPILGHNTVFWYRQTMMQGLELLAYFRNRAPLDDSGMPKDRFSAEMPDATLATLKIQPSEPRDSAVYFCASGFGTEAFFGQGTRLTVV.